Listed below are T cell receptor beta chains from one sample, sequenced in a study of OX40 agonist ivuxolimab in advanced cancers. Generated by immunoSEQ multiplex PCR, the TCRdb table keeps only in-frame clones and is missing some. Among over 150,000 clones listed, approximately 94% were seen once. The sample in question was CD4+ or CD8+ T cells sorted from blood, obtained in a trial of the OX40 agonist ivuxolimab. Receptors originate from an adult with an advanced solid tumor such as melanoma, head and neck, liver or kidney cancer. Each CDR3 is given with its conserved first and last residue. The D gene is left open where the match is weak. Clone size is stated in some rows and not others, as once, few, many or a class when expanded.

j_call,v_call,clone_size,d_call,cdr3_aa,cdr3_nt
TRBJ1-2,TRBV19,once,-,CASSRGTENYGYTF,TGTGCCAGTAGTAGGGGAACAGAGAACTATGGCTACACCTTC
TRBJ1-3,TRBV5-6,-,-,CASSLRGAGRNTIYF,TGTGCCAGCAGCTTAAGAGGCGCAGGGCGGAACACCATATATTTT
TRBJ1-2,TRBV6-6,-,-,CATHDFYGYTF,TGTGCCACCCATGATTTCTATGGCTACACCTTC
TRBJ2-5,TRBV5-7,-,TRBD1,CASSLDDRVREQYF,TGTGCCAGCAGCTTGGACGACAGGGTGAGGGAGCAGTACTTC
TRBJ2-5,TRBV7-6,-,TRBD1,CASSLAVGGQGHLGGTQYF,TGTGCCAGCAGCTTAGCGGTCGGGGGACAGGGGCATTTAGGAGGGACCCAGTACTTC
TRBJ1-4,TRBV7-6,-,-,CASRPFGTTNEKLFF,TGTGCCAGCAGACCTTTTGGGACAACTAATGAAAAACTGTTTTTT
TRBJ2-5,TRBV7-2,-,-,CASSYLQETQYF,TGTGCCAGCAGCTACCTGCAAGAGACCCAGTACTTC
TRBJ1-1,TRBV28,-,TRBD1,CASKGGRTGTGRTEAFF,TGTGCCAGCAAGGGGGGGCGGACAGGGACCGGGAGGACTGAAGCTTTCTTT
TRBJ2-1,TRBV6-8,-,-,CASRDRDERRNEQFF,TGTGCCAGCAGGGACCGGGACGAGAGGAGGAATGAGCAGTTCTTC
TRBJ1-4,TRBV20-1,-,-,CSAGRQVELFF,TGCAGTGCTGGGCGACAGGTGGAACTGTTTTTT
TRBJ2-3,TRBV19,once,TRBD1,CASSDRGPADTQYF,TGTGCCAGTAGCGACAGGGGGCCCGCAGATACGCAGTATTTT
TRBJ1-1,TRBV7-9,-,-,CASSWGKTGQDAEAFF,TGTGCCAGCAGCTGGGGCAAGACGGGACAAGACGCTGAAGCTTTCTTT
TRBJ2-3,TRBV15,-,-,CATSRDGHTQYF,TGTGCCACCAGCAGAGACGGTCATACGCAGTATTTT
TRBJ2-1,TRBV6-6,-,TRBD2,CASSYRVKREYNEQFF,TGTGCCAGCAGTTACCGGGTGAAGCGGGAATACAATGAGCAGTTCTTC
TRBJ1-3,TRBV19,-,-,CASSISSNTGGAGNTIYF,TGTGCCAGTAGTATTTCCTCCAATACAGGAGGCGCAGGAAACACCATATATTTT
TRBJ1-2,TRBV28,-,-,CASSSGASDSNYGYTF,TGTGCCAGCAGTTCCGGGGCATCGGACTCTAACTATGGCTACACCTTC
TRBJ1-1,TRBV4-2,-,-,CASSQDRRGGTEAFF,TGTGCCAGCAGCCAAGATAGGAGGGGGGGCACTGAAGCTTTCTTT
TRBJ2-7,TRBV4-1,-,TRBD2,CASSQMTSGSPYEQYF,TGCGCCAGCAGCCAAATGACTAGCGGTTCCCCCTACGAGCAGTACTTC
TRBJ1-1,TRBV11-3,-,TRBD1,CTSSSSPPGQGEAFF,TGTACCAGCAGCTCATCCCCTCCGGGACAGGGGGAAGCTTTCTTT
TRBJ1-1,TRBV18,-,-,CASSPRSRDTEAFF,TGTGCCAGCTCACCAAGGAGCCGGGACACTGAAGCTTTCTTT
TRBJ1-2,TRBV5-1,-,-,CASSRRDGGPWGYTF,TGCGCCAGCAGCCGTCGGGACGGGGGCCCCTGGGGCTACACCTTC
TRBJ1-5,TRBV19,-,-,CASSPGRGSVQPQHF,TGTGCCAGTAGTCCCGGACGGGGTTCGGTTCAGCCCCAGCATTTT
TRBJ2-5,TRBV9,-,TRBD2,CASSVGLAGGGQETQYF,TGTGCCAGCAGCGTAGGACTAGCGGGAGGTGGGCAAGAGACCCAGTACTTC
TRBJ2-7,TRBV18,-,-,CASSPYSGEQYF,TGTGCCAGCTCACCATACAGTGGGGAGCAGTACTTC
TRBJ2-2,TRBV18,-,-,CASSPQGPSFANTGELFF,TGTGCCAGCTCACCACAGGGGCCGTCGTTCGCGAACACCGGGGAGCTGTTTTTT
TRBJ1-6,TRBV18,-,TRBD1,CASSLEGTGSNSPLHF,TGTGCCAGCTCACTTGAGGGGACAGGGAGCAATTCACCCCTCCACTTT
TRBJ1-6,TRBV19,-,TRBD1,CASSSREAGDRSPLHF,TGTGCCAGTAGTTCAAGGGAGGCAGGGGACAGATCACCCCTCCACTTT
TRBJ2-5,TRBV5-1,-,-,CASSRLDPVAGTQYF,TGCGCCAGCAGCCGATTGGACCCAGTTGCGGGGACCCAGTACTTC
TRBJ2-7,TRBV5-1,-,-,CASRGQGSIYEQYF,TGCGCCAGCAGAGGGCAGGGGTCGATCTACGAGCAGTACTTC
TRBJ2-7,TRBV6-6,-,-,CASSRNRTPYEQYF,TGTGCCAGCAGCCGCAACAGAACCCCCTACGAGCAGTACTTC
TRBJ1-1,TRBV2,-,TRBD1,CASSQDRAAEAFF,TGTGCCAGCAGTCAGGACAGGGCAGCTGAAGCTTTCTTT
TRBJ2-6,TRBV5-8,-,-,CASSLWWGPGANVLTF,TGTGCCAGCAGCTTGTGGTGGGGCCCTGGGGCCAACGTCCTGACTTTC
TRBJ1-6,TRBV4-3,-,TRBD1,CASSRSGTGGLYNSPLHF,TGCGCCAGCAGCCGCTCCGGGACAGGGGGCCTCTATAATTCACCCCTCCACTTT
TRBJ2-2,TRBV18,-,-,CASSPIWTAITGELFF,TGTGCCAGCTCACCAATTTGGACAGCCATTACCGGGGAGCTGTTTTTT
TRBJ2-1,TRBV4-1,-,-,CASSHSGGSSYNEQFF,TGCGCCAGCAGCCATTCAGGAGGATCCTCCTACAATGAGCAGTTCTTC
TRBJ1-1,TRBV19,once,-,CASTPREARGNTEAFF,TGTGCCAGTACCCCCCGGGAGGCCCGGGGAAACACTGAAGCTTTCTTT
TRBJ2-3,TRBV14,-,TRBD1,CASSQTKTGDGTDTQYF,TGTGCCAGCAGCCAAACGAAAACAGGGGACGGCACAGATACGCAGTATTTT
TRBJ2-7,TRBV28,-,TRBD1,CASSSPIGQGASYEQYF,TGTGCCAGCAGTTCCCCTATCGGACAGGGGGCCTCCTACGAGCAGTACTTC
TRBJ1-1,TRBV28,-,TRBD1,CASSLFVGGGGGAFF,TGTGCCAGCAGTTTATTCGTAGGAGGGGGCGGTGGAGCTTTCTTT
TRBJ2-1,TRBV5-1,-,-,CASSLGPSSYNEQFF,TGCGCCAGCAGCCTGGGACCCAGCTCCTACAATGAGCAGTTCTTC
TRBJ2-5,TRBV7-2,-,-,CASSTHTGRETQYF,TGTGCCAGCAGCACTCACACAGGAAGGGAGACCCAGTACTTC
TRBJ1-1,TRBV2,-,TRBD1,CASSRDSNTEAFF,TGTGCCAGCAGCCGGGACAGCAACACTGAAGCTTTCTTT
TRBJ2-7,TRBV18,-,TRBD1,CASSPGTGGTYEQYF,TGTGCCAGCTCTCCCGGGACAGGGGGTACCTACGAGCAGTACTTC